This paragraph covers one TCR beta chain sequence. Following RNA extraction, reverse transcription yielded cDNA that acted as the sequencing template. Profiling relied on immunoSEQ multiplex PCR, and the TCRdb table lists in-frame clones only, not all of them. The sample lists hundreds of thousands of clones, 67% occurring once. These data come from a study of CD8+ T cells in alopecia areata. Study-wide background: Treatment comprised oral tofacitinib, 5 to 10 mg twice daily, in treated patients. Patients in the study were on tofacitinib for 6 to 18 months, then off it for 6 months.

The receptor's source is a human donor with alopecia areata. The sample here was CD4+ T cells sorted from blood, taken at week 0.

For the CDR3, the DNA is TGCAGCGTTAATACGGGGTCCCAAACTAACTATGGCTACACCTTC. This encodes CSVNTGSQTNYGYTF. This chain uses TRBV29-1 with TRBJ1-2; D is unclear. Germline V gene sequence: CDR1 SQVTM, CDR2 ANQGSEA. V lost 5 bases to trimming and J lost 0 bases, with 16 bases between them. The CDR3 totals 15 residues.